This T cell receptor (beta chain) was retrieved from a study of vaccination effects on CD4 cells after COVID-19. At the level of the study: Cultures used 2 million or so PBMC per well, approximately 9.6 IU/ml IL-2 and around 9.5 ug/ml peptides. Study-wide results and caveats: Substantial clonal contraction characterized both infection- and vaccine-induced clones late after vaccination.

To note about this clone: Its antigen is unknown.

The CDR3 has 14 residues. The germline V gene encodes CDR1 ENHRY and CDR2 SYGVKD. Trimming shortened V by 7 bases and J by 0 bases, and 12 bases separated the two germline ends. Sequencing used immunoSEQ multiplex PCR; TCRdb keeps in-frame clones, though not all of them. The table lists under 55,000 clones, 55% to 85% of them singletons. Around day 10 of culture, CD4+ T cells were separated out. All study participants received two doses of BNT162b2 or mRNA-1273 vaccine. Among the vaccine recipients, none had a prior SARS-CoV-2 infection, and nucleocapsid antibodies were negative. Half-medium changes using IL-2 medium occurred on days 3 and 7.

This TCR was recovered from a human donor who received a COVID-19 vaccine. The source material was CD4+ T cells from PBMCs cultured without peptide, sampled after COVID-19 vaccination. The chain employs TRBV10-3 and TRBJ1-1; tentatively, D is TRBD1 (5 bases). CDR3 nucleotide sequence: TGTGCCATCACCGGGACGGCTATGAACACTGAAGCTTTCTTT. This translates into CAITGTAMNTEAFF.